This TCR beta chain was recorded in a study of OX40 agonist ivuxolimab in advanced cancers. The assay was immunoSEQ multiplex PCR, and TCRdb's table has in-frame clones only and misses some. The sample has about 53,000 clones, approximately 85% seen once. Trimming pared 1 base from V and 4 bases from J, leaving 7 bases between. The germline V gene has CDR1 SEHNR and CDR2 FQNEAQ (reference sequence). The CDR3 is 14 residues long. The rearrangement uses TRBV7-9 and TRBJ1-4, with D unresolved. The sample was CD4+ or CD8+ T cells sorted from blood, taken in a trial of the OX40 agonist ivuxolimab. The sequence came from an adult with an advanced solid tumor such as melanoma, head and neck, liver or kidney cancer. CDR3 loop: CASSLVKSNEKLFF. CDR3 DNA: TGTGCCAGCAGCTTAGTCAAGAGTAATGAAAAACTGTTTTTT.